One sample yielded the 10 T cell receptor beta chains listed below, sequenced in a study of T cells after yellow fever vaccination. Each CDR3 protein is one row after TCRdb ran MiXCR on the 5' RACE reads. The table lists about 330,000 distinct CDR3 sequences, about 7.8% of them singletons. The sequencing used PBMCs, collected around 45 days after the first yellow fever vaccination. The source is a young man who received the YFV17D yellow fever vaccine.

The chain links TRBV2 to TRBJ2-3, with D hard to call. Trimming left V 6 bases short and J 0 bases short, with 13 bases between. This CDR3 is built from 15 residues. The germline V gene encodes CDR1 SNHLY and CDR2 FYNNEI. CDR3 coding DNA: TGTGCCAGCAGGGGAACGACGCAAAGCACAGATACGCAGTATTTT. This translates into CASRGTTQSTDTQYF.

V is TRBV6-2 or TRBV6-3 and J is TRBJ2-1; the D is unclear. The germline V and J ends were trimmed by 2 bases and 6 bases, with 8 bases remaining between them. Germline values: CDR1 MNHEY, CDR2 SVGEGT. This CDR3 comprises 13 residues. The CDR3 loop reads CASSYRQRNEQFF. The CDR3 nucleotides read TGTGCCAGCAGTTACCGGCAGCGCAATGAGCAGTTCTTC.

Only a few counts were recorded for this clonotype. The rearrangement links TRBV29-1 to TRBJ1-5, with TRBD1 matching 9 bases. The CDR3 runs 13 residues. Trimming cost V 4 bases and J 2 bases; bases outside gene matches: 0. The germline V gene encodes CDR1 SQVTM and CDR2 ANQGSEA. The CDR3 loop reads CSVGQGGNQPQHF. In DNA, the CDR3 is TGCAGCGTTGGACAGGGGGGCAATCAGCCCCAGCATTTT. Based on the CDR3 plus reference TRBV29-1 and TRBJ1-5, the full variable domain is SAVISQKPSRDICQRGTSLTIQCQVDSQVTMMFWYRQQPGQSLTLIATANQGSEATYESGFVIDKFPISRPNLTFSTLTVSNMSPEDSSIYLCSVGQGGNQPQHFGDGTRLSIL.

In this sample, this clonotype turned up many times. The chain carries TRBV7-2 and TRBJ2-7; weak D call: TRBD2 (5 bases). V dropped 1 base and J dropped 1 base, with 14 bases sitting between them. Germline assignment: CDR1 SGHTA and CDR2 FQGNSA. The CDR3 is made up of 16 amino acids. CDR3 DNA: TGTGCCAGCAGCTTAGGGGAGTACATCTTTTCCTACGAGCAGTACTTC. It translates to CASSLGEYIFSYEQYF.

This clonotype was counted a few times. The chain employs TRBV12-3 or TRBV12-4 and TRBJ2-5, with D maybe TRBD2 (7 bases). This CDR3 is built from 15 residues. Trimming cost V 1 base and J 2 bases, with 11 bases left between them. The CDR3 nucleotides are TGTGCCAGCAGTTTAGGGGGGGGCCGGCAAGAGACCCAGTACTTC. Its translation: CASSLGGGRQETQYF.

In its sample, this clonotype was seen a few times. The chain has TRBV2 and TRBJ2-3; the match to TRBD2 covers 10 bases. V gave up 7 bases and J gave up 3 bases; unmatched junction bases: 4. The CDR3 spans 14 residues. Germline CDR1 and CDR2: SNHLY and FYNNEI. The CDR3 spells CASNIAGGTDTQYF. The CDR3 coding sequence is TGTGCCAGCAACATAGCGGGGGGTACAGATACGCAGTATTTT.

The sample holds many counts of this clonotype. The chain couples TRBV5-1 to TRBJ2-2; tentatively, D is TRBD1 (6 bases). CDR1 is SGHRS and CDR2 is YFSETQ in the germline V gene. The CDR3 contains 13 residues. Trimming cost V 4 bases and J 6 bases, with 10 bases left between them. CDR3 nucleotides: TGCGCCAGCAGCCTACAGGGATCCGGGGAGCTGTTTTTT. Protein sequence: CASSLQGSGELFF.

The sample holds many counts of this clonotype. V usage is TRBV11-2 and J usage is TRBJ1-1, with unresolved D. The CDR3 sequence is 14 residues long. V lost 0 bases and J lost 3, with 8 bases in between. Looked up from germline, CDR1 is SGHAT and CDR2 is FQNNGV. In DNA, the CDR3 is TGTGCCAGCAGCTTAGATCGGAGATACACTGAAGCTTTCTTT. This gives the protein CASSLDRRYTEAFF.

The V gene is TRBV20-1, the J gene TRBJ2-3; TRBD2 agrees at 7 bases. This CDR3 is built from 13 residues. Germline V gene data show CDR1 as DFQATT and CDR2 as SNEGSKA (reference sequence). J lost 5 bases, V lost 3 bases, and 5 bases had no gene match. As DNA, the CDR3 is TGCAGTGCTAGCGGGGAGGGAGGAGATACGCAGTATTTT. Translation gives CSASGEGGDTQYF.

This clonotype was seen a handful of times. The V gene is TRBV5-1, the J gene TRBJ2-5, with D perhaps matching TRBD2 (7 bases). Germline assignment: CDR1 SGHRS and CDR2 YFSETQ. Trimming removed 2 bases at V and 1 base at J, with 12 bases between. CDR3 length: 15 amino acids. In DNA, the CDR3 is TGCGCCAGCAGCTTCCGGGGGGCCCTCCAAGAGACCCAGTACTTC. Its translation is CASSFRGALQETQYF.